This T cell receptor beta chain was recorded in a study of T cells in Graves' hyperthyroidism and ophthalmopathy. Regions amplified from RNA transcripts were the TCR beta CDR3 regions. First-round RT-PCR of the TCR CDR3 relied on the HTBI primer set. TCRdb re-derived calls from the multiplex PCR reads in MiXCR, one entry per CDR3 protein. Of 400,000 to 600,000 distinct CDR3 sequences listed, about 16% were seen once; the top ten hold around 28%. PBMCs came from 7.5 to 10 ml fresh peripheral blood. This CDR3 has 15 residues. Germline V lookup: CDR1 LGHNA, CDR2 YSLEER. The V and J ends lost 1 base and 4 bases respectively, with 11 bases between them. This clonotype was counted a few times.

The sequence was collected from a woman in her 30s with Graves' ophthalmopathy. The sequenced sample consisted of blood. The chain employs TRBV4-3 and TRBJ2-1; D uncertain. This CDR3 reads CASSQGRVKYNEQFF. CDR3 in DNA: TGCGCCAGCAGCCAAGGGCGAGTTAAGTACAATGAGCAGTTCTTC.